The clone carrying this T cell receptor (beta chain) has a single count. Recruitment covered 25 or so US areas and drew participants whose ages spanned roughly 18 to 100 years. Assignment of participants to cohorts was predicated upon participant-reported clinical history. This specimen belongs to a study of blood T cell repertoires in COVID-19. In the original processing: Cell counts per sample came from amplifying reference gene primers. Clones were sequenced by immunoSEQ multiplex PCR, and TCRdb holds only the in-frame ones, with some missing. V, J and clone size were drawn from that table, and D and trimming were deduced from the DNA. The data contain about 170,000 clones, 83% of them singletons. The CDR3 extends over 12 amino acids. With 6 bases removed from V and 4 bases from J, the gap between germline ends came to 8 bases. Looked up from germline, CDR1 is MDHEN and CDR2 is SYDVKM.

This chain connects TRBV28 to TRBJ2-3; D unclear. The receptor's source is a woman between 45 and 65 years old in a cohort exposed to, infected with or recovered from COVID-19 (not recorded which). The sample taken for sequencing was PBMCs or T cells enriched from blood (not recorded which). CDR3 sequence reads: CASSHPADTQYF. Here the CDR3 DNA reads TGTGCCAGCAGCCATCCGGCAGATACGCAGTATTTT.